The 24 T cell receptor beta chains below come from one sample, sequenced in a study of blood T cell repertoires in COVID-19 (dated by TCRdb to 2020 to 2021). Library creation used the immunoSEQ multiplex PCR assay. TCRdb stores this immuneACCESS table with in-frame sequences only. Part of the clones is absent; in the studies checked, under half of the shortfall reflects unresolved V genes, and no reason is known for the rest. The sample table holds roughly 100,000 clones, of which about two thirds were seen once. The top ten clones comprise about 0.85% of the sample. Sequenced input: peripheral blood. Receptor source: a human donor with acute or convalescent COVID-19. The donor label of this sample is uncertain.

This clone was observed a few times. V and J are TRBV18 and TRBJ1-2; D call uncertain. Trimming stripped 2 bases from V and 6 bases from J, with 7 bases between. This CDR3 is built from 12 residues. Per germline, CDR1 KGHSH and CDR2 LQKENI. Here the CDR3 reads CASSPGEDGYTF. Here the CDR3 DNA reads TGTGCCAGCTCACCAGGGGAGGATGGCTACACCTTC.

The rearrangement links TRBV10-2 to TRBJ2-2; TRBD2 is a possible D gene (6 bases). V was cut by 7 bases and J by 7 bases, with 7 bases left in between. CDR3 length: 11 amino acids. CDR1 and CDR2 (germline): WSHSY, SAAADI. The CDR3 DNA is TGCGCCAGCAAAGCGGGCGGGGAGCTGTTTTTT. Translated: CASKAGGELFF.

A few counts support this clone. The chain employs TRBV11-2 and TRBJ2-5; 7 bases map to TRBD1. Germline V CDR1 and CDR2: SGHAT, FQNNGV. V was clipped by 3 bases and J by 2 bases; unmatched bases: 12. The CDR3 has 17 residues. DNA of the CDR3: TGTGCCAGCAGCTTTTCGCGACTACAGGGGCCACAAGAGACCCAGTACTTC. Its protein is CASSFSRLQGPQETQYF.

This clone was detected only a few times. The J gene is TRBJ2-3, the V gene TRBV11-2; D is undetermined. Germline V gives CDR1 SGHAT, CDR2 FQNNGV. The CDR3 is 13 amino acids. The V and J ends lost 2 bases and 4 bases respectively, with 7 bases between them. CDR3 loop: CASSLQSPDTQYF. The DNA of the CDR3 is TGTGCCAGCAGCTTACAGTCCCCAGATACGCAGTATTTT.

V gene TRBV29-1 combines with J gene TRBJ1-6; TRBD1 aligns across 9 bases. CDR1 is SQVTM and CDR2 is ANQGSEA in the germline V gene. The CDR3 is 16 residues long. V trimming: 6 bases; J trimming: 7 bases; junction bases outside the gene matches: 13. In nucleotides, the CDR3 is TGCAGCGTCTCGGTCCCGGGACAGGGAGTGAATTCACCCCTCCACTTT. It is translated as CSVSVPGQGVNSPLHF. The complete variable domain, with remaining parts taken from reference TRBV29-1 and TRBJ1-6, reads SAVISQKPSRDICQRGTSLTIQCQVDSQVTMMFWYRQQPGQSLTLIATANQGSEATYESGFVIDKFPISRPNLTFSTLTVSNMSPEDSSIYLCSVSVPGQGVNSPLHFGNGTRLTVT.

The rearrangement links TRBV3-1 (or the pseudogene TRBV3-2) to TRBJ1-1, with TRBD1 identical over 8 bases. Germline assignment: CDR1 LGHDT and CDR2 YNNKEL (reference sequence). The CDR3 extends over 14 amino acids. Trimming at V came to 4 bases and at J to 1 base, leaving 2 bases not matched to a gene. The CDR3 loop is CASSRGTGNTEAFF. CDR3 DNA: TGTGCCAGCAGCCGCGGGACAGGGAACACTGAAGCTTTCTTT.

The genes are TRBV7-8 and TRBJ2-3, with D possibly being TRBD1 (6 bases). This CDR3 has 13 residues. The V end lost 4 bases, the J end lost 4 bases, and 9 bases lay between the germline ends. Germline V lookup: CDR1 SGHVS, CDR2 FQNEAQ. The CDR3 bases are TGTGCCAGCAGCTATGGGGGCGCAGATACGCAGTATTTT. Translation gives CASSYGGADTQYF.

The table lists this clone with a few counts. This sequence joins TRBV18 and TRBJ1-6, with D unresolved. CDR1 is KGHSH and CDR2 is LQKENI in the germline V gene. With 6 bases removed from V and 6 bases from J, the gap between germline ends came to 12 bases. CDR3 length equals 14 residues. CDR3 in DNA: TGTGCCAGCTCCCGCGGTGGCCTTAATTCACCCCTCCACTTT. Translation: CASSRGGLNSPLHF.

V gene TRBV7-8 combines with J gene TRBJ2-5; 11 positions agree with TRBD2. This CDR3 is 18 amino acids long. Germline V gives CDR1 SGHVS, CDR2 FQNEAQ. V lost 4 bases to trimming and J lost 2 bases; unmatched junction nucleotides: 12. CDR3 coding DNA: TGTGCCAGCAGCTCCCATTCCCGACTAGCGGGGTTACAAGAGACCCAGTACTTC. This codes for CASSSHSRLAGLQETQYF.

V usage is TRBV4-1 and J usage is TRBJ2-7; TRBD1 matches at 8 bases. Per germline, CDR1 MGHRA and CDR2 YSYEKL. CDR3 length: 12 residues. DNA of the CDR3: TGCGCCAGCAGCCAATACTCGGGGGACAGGACAGTC. It yields the protein CASSQYSGDRTV.

The chain employs TRBV11-3 and TRBJ2-2, with 8 nucleotides matching TRBD2. CDR1 SGHNT and CDR2 YENEEA come from the germline V gene. The CDR3 loop spans 15 amino acids. Trimming removed 2 bases from V and 5 bases from J; junction bases left unmatched: 4. CDR3: CASSLSGGRTGELFF. CDR3 DNA sequence: TGTGCCAGCAGCTTAAGCGGGGGCCGAACCGGGGAGCTGTTTTTT.

The chain recombines TRBV3-1 (or the pseudogene TRBV3-2) with TRBJ1-2; 10 bases fit TRBD1. V was clipped by 4 bases and J by 2 bases; unmatched bases: 4. The CDR3 length is 15 residues. Germline V CDR1 and CDR2: LGHDT, YNNKEL (reference sequence). CDR3 amino acids: CASSPRQGANYGYTF. CDR3 nucleotide sequence: TGTGCCAGCAGCCCCCGACAGGGGGCGAACTATGGCTACACCTTC.

The chain links TRBV12-3 or TRBV12-4 to TRBJ1-4; perhaps TRBD1 as D (5 bases). Trimming shortened V by 6 bases and J by 4 bases, and 9 bases separated the two germline ends. CDR3 length: 13 residues. In nucleotides, the CDR3 is TGTGCCAGCAGGGGACTTGGTAATGAAAAACTGTTTTTT. Translating gives CASRGLGNEKLFF.

J is TRBJ1-2 and V is TRBV24-1, with D tentatively TRBD1 (5 bases). The CDR3 runs to 14 residues. Germline V gene data show CDR1 as KGHDR and CDR2 as SFDVKD. Trimming cost V 3 bases and J 4 bases, with 11 bases left between them. The CDR3 DNA reads as TGTGCCACCAGTGATGGGCAGGGCTTCTATGGCTACACCTTC. Translating it yields CATSDGQGFYGYTF.

The rearrangement joins TRBV6-5 to TRBJ2-7, with TRBD1 identical over 7 bases. Germline V lookup: CDR1 MNHEY, CDR2 SVGAGI. After removal of 7 bases from V and 2 bases from J, the junction contained 5 bases not matched to a gene. The CDR3 is 13 residues long. The CDR3 DNA is TGTGCCAGCAAACTGGGACAGACCTACGAGCAGTACTTC. Amino acids: CASKLGQTYEQYF.

The chain recombines TRBV4-1 with TRBJ2-5, with 9 bases matching TRBD1. Per germline, CDR1 MGHRA and CDR2 YSYEKL. This CDR3 is built from 15 residues. With 3 bases clipped from V and 5 bases from J, the junction kept 7 bases outside the gene matches. The CDR3 DNA sequence: TGCGCCAGCAGCCAGGGGACAGGGTATAGGGAGACCCAGTACTTC. Translating gives CASSQGTGYRETQYF.

The rearrangement links TRBV7-8 to TRBJ1-1; 8 bases map to TRBD1. The CDR3 spans 14 residues. CDR1 is SGHVS, CDR2 FQNEAQ, per germline. J gave up 3 bases and V 5 bases, and 5 bases lay outside the gene matches. CDR3 loop: CASSRTGGDTEAFF. The CDR3 coding sequence is TGTGCCAGCAGCCGTACAGGGGGGGACACTGAAGCTTTCTTT.

The chain joins TRBV5-1 to TRBJ1-4, with D tentatively TRBD1 (6 bases). From germline, CDR1 is SGHRS and CDR2 YFSETQ. V shed 4 bases and J shed 7 bases, with 20 bases lying between them. The length of the CDR3 is 16 residues. In nucleotides, the CDR3 is TGCGCCAGCAGCATCCAAGCACGGGGGGCAGGTGAAAAACTGTTTTTT. This sequence encodes CASSIQARGAGEKLFF.

This sequence joins TRBV11-2 and TRBJ2-1, with 11 positions matching TRBD1. Germline V lookup: CDR1 SGHAT, CDR2 FQNNGV. This CDR3 has 14 amino acids. The ends lost 8 bases at V and 5 bases at J; junction bases unmatched: 5. The CDR3 is CASGRTGGDNEQFF. The CDR3 coding sequence is TGTGCCAGCGGGCGGACAGGGGGCGACAATGAGCAGTTCTTC.

The chain has TRBV5-6 and TRBJ2-5; D might be TRBD2 (6 bases). The CDR3 loop spans 15 amino acids. The germline V gene has CDR1 SGHDT and CDR2 YYEEEE. With 1 base removed from V and 5 bases from J, the gap between germline ends came to 15 bases. The DNA of the CDR3 is TGTGCCAGCAGCTTGTTCTCAACCGGAGGGGAGACCCAGTACTTC. Protein product: CASSLFSTGGETQYF.

The J gene is TRBJ1-1, the V gene TRBV11-2, with D possibly matching TRBD1 (6 bases). Trimming stripped 4 bases from V and 2 bases from J, with 23 bases between. The germline gives CDR1 SGHAT, CDR2 FQNNGV. The CDR3 length is 18 residues. For the CDR3, the DNA is TGTGCCAGCAGCTCAACAACAAAGGGGGGGAGGGGAAACACTGAAGCTTTCTTT. This translates into CASSSTTKGGRGNTEAFF. Looking up the rest from reference TRBV11-2 and TRBJ1-1 gives the full variable domain: EAGVAQSPRYKIIEKRQSVAFWCNPISGHATLYWYQQILGQGPKLLIQFQNNGVVDDSQLPKDRFSAERLKGVDSTLKIQPAKLEDSAVYLCASSSTTKGGRGNTEAFFGQGTRLTVV.

The genes are TRBV3-1 (or the pseudogene TRBV3-2) and TRBJ1-1; 9 nucleotides align to TRBD1. V trimming: 1 base; J trimming: 11 bases; junction bases outside the gene matches: 8. The length of the CDR3 is 14 residues. Germline loops: CDR1 LGHDT, CDR2 YNNKEL (reference sequence). DNA for the CDR3: TGTGCCAGCAGCCAAGTTTCTAACAGGGGGCAGGCTTTCTTT. Amino acid sequence: CASSQVSNRGQAFF.

CDR3 region: CASSYPQGVETQYF. In nucleotides, the CDR3 is TGTGCCAGCAGTTACCCACAGGGTGTGGAGACCCAGTACTTC. The chain combines TRBV6-5 with TRBJ2-5; D possibly corresponds to TRBD1 (6 bases). This CDR3 is 14 amino acids long. The V end was cut by 2 bases, the J end by 5 bases, with 12 bases between. Germline V gene data show CDR1 as MNHEY and CDR2 as SVGAGI.

The rearrangement links TRBV3-1 (or the pseudogene TRBV3-2) to TRBJ2-3; 8 nucleotides match TRBD1. Germline V gene lookup returns CDR1 LGHDT and CDR2 YNNKEL (reference sequence). CDR3 size: 15 residues. The ends lost 4 bases at V and 2 bases at J; junction bases unmatched: 5. CDR3 protein: CASSRGQGATDTQYF. CDR3 bases: TGTGCCAGCAGCCGTGGACAGGGAGCCACAGATACGCAGTATTTT.